This T cell receptor (beta chain) was observed in a study of T cell responses to AZD1222 COVID-19 vaccine listed by TCRdb under 2021. About the investigation overall: AZD1222 recipients given second doses at about 4 weeks or at about 12 weeks were pooled, since spike-specific TCR depth and breadth were not found to differ between the two schedules. A total of 230 to 250 trial participants underwent TCR sequencing, of whom about 210 received two doses of AZD1222 and some 25 received two doses of the MenACWY control vaccine. Trial participants were enrolled by age into subgroups of 18-55, 56-69 and 70-plus years, and around 150, 29 and 61 TCR-sequenced participants, respectively, were included in these subgroups.

Broad study findings and their caveats: Nearly half of unique spike-specific TCRs reportedly recognized epitopes outside regions mutated in the B.1.351 and B.1.1.7 variants. The vaccine-associated CD4 TCRs covered the entire spike protein, and the dominant responses fell in regions 160-218 and 743-854. A significant rise in spike-specific TCR breadth and depth was observed after two AZD1222 doses relative to day 0 and relative to MenACWY recipients. Because no day 14 peak-response samples were available, repertoires were characterized only after the peak T cell response. The 56-69-year group was small, and its depth increase did not reach significance, likely because of low power. Participants were mostly white British and included more females than males, and it was suggested by the authors that clonal diversity may have been underestimated. Conclusions about previously exposed vaccinees are limited, since just six AZD1222 recipients were seropositive for SARS-CoV-2 at baseline.

Deletion took 2 bases off V and 2 bases off J, with a span of 13 bases between the germline ends. CDR1 and CDR2 were assigned from the germline V gene as SGHRS and YFSETQ. There are 15 amino acids in the CDR3, from cysteine to phenylalanine inclusive. The DNA shown is the 45-base CDR3, in frame from base 1. The time point label of this sample denotes: baseline before first vaccination. The vaccinee samples were drawn from two UK trials, COV001 and COV002, one of which was a single-blind randomized controlled phase 2/3 trial testing AZD1222 (ChAdOx1 nCoV-19) in healthy adults. For TCRbeta chain sequencing, PBMC samples from trial participants were taken at day 0 and at day 28 after the second dose. The CDR3 regions of human TCRbeta chains were subjected to immunosequencing. In the source study's methods: TCRs in the repertoires were matched against a reference library of SARS-CoV-2-specific TCRs that had been generated with the MIRA antigen-specificity platform. Breadth meant the fraction of unique TCRs that were SARS-CoV-2-associated, whereas depth meant the fraction of total T cells that were SARS-CoV-2-associated. Using the MIRA data, every spike-specific TCR was mapped to the spike region that the TCR reacted to and assigned to either a CD4 or a CD8 class. Log10-transformed breadth and depth values were compared by one-way ANOVA with Sidak's multiple comparisons tests. This immuneACCESS table, as held by TCRdb, lists in-frame sequences with V and J called but not all clones. Of the missing ones, under half trace to an unresolved V gene in checked studies; the others have no known cause. For V, J and clone size, that table is used; D and trimming come from the DNA. Across this sample there are 150,000 or so clones, with 90% to 95% seen only once. Approximately 1% of the sample rests with the top ten.

About this clone: Its cognate antigen has yet to be identified. No per-base quality is available; no much larger clone lies one base away.

Here the chain combines TRBV5-1 and TRBJ2-5; the D gene lacks a confident call. Here the sequenced sample was peripheral blood, taken on day 0 of AZD1222 vaccination. This clonotype was obtained from an adult in good health. The CDR3 is CASSLTKPRQETQYF. The nucleotide sequence reads TGCGCCAGCAGCTTAACGAAGCCCCGGCAAGAGACCCAGTACTTC.